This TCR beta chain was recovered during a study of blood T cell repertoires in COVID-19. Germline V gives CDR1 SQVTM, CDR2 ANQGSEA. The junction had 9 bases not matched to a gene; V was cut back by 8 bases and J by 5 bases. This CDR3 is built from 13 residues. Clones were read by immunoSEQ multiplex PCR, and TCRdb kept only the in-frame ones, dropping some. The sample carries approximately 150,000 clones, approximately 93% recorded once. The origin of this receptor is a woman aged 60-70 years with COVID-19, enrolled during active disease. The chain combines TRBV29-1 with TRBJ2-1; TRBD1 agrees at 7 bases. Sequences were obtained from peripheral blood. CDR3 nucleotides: TGCAGCATAACCGGGACAGCTAACAATGAGCAGTTCTTC. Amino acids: CSITGTANNEQFF.